The present entry profiles one T cell receptor (beta chain) with its context. The antigen is not known. The CDR3 is 16 residues long. J gave up 3 bases and V 0 bases, and 6 bases lay outside the gene matches. Germline V gene data show CDR1 as SGHRS and CDR2 as YFSETQ. Assay: immunoSEQ multiplex PCR; the TCRdb copy retains only in-frame clones and omits some. The sample includes 80,000 to 100,000 clones, approximately 80% of them seen just once. These data belong to a study of glioma-infiltrating T cells after dendritic cell vaccination. Regarding the study as a whole: Longer survival after dendritic cell vaccination followed higher pretreatment TIL content. TCR clonality showed no direct relationship with survival.

Time point indicated: after dendritic cell vaccination, including at tumor progression/relapse. The specimen comprised blood, sampled after dendritic cell vaccination. The chain is built from TRBV5-1 and TRBJ2-1; 7 bases line up with TRBD1. This TCR was recovered from a human donor with glioblastoma. The CDR3 nucleotides are TGCGCCAGCAGCTTGGAGGGGACAGCTATCTACAATGAGCAGTTCTTC. Its translation: CASSLEGTAIYNEQFF. Supplemented by reference TRBV5-1 and TRBJ2-1, the full variable domain reads KAGVTQTPRYLIKTRGQQVTLSCSPISGHRSVSWYQQTPGQGLQFLFEYFSETQRNKGNFPGRFSGRQFSNSRSEMNVSTLELGDSALYLCASSLEGTAIYNEQFFGPGTRLTVL.